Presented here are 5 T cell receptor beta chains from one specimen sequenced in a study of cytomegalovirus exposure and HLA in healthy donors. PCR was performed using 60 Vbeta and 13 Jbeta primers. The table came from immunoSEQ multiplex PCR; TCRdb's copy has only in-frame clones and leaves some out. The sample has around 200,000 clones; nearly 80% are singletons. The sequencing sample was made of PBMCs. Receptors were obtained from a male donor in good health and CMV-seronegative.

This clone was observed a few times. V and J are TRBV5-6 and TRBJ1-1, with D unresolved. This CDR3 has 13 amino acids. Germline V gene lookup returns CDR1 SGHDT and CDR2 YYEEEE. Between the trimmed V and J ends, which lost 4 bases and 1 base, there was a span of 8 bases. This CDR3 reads CASSRVQNTEAFF. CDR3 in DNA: TGTGCCAGCAGCCGAGTGCAGAACACTGAAGCTTTCTTT.

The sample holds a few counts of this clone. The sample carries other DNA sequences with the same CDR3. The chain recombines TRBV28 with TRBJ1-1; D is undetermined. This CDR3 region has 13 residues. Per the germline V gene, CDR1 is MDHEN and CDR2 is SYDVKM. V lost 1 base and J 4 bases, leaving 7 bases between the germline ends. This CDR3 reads CASSLLGSTEAFF. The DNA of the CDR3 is TGTGCCAGCAGTTTATTGGGGAGCACTGAAGCTTTCTTT.

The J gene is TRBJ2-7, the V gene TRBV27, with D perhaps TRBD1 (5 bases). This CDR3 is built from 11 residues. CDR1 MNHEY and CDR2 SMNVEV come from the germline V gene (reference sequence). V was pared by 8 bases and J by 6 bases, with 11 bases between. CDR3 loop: CASRTRSEQYF. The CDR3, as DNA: TGTGCCAGCCGGACACGCAGCGAGCAGTACTTC.

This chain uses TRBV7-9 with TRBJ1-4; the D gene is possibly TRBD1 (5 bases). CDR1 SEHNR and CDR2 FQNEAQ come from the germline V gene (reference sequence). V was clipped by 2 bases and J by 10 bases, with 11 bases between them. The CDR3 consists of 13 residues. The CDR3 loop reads CASSLPQQGKLFF. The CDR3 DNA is TGTGCCAGCAGCTTACCGCAGCAGGGAAAACTGTTTTTT.

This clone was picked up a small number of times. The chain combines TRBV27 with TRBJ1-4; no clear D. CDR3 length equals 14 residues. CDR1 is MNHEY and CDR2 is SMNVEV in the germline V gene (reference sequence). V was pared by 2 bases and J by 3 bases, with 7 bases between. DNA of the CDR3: TGTGCCAGCAGTTTAACGGGAGCTAATGAAAAACTGTTTTTT. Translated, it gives CASSLTGANEKLFF. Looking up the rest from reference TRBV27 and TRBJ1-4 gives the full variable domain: EAQVTQNPRYLITVTGKKLTVTCSQNMNHEYMSWYRQDPGLGLRQIYYSMNVEVTDKGDVPEGYKVSRKEKRNFPLILESPSPNQTSLYFCASSLTGANEKLFFGSGTQLSVL.